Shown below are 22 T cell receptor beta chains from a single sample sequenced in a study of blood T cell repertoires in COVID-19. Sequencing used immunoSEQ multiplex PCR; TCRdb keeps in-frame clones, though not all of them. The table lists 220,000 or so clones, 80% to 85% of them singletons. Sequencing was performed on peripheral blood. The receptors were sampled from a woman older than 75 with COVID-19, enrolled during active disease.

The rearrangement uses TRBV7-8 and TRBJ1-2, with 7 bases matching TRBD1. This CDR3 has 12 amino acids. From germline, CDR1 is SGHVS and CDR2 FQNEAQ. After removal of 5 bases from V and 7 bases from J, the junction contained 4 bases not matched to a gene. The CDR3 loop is CASSPHRGGYTF. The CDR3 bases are TGTGCCAGCAGCCCCCACAGGGGTGGCTACACCTTC.

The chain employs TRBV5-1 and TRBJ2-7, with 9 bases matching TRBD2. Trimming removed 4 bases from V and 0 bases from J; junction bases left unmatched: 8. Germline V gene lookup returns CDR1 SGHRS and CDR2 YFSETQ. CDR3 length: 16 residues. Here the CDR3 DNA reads TGCGCCAGCAGCCGCGGGTTTAGCGGGAGCTCCTACGAGCAGTACTTC. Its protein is CASSRGFSGSSYEQYF.

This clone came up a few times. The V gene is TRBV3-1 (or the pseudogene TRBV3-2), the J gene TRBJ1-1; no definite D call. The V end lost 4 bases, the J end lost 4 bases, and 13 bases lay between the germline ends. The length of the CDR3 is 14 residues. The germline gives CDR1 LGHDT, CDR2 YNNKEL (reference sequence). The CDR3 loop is CASSLGSLSTEAFF. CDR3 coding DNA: TGTGCCAGCAGCCTCGGGAGTTTGAGCACTGAAGCTTTCTTT.

The CDR3 reads CASSFLIGGTRQETQYF. CDR3 nucleotides: TGTGCCAGCAGCTTTTTAATCGGCGGGACCCGTCAAGAGACCCAGTACTTC. The chain recombines TRBV5-6 with TRBJ2-5; possibly TRBD2 for D (6 bases). Germline values: CDR1 SGHDT, CDR2 YYEEEE. The CDR3 spans 17 residues. The V gene lost 2 bases and the J gene lost 2 bases, with 19 bases spanning the gap.

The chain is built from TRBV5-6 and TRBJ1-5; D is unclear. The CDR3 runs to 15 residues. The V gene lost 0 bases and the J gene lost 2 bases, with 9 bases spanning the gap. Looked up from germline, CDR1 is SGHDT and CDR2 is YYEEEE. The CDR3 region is CASSLGSGGNQPQHF. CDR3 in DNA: TGTGCCAGCAGCTTGGGGAGCGGGGGCAATCAGCCCCAGCATTTT.

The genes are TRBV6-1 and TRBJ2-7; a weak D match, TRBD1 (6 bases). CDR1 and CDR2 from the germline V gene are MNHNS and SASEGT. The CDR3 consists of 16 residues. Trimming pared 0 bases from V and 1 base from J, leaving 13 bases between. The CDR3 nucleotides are TGTGCCAGCAGTGAAGCTAGGGGGTTGGGTTCCTACGAGCAGTACTTC. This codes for CASSEARGLGSYEQYF.

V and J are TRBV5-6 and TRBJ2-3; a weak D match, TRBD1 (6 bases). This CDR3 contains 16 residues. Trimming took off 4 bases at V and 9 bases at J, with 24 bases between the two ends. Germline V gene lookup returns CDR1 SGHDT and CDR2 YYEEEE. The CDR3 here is CASSIPGTGTSGTQYF. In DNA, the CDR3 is TGTGCCAGCAGCATACCCGGAACAGGGACCTCTGGGACGCAGTATTTT.

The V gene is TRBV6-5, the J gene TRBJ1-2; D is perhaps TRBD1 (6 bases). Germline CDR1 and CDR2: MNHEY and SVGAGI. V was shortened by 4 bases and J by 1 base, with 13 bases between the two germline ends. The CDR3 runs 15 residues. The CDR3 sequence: CASSFLPQGNYGYTF. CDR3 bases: TGTGCCAGCAGTTTTTTGCCACAGGGTAACTATGGCTACACCTTC.

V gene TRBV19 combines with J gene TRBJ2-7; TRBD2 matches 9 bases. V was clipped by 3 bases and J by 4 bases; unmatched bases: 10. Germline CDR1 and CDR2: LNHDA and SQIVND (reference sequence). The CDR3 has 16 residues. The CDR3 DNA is TGTGCCAGTAGTATTAGAGCGGGGGGCCTCCGGTACGAGCAGTACTTC. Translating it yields CASSIRAGGLRYEQYF.

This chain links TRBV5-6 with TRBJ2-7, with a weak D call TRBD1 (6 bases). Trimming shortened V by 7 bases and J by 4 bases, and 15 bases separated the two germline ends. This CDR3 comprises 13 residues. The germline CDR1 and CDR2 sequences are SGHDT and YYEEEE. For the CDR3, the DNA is TGTGCCAGCTCCACCACAGGGCGATACGAGCAGTACTTC. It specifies CASSTTGRYEQYF.

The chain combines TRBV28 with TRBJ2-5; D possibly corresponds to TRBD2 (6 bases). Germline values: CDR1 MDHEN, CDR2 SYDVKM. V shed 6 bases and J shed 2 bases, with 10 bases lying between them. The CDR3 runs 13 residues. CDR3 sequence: CASRGTGQETQYF. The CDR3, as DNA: TGTGCCAGCAGGGGGACTGGGCAAGAGACCCAGTACTTC.

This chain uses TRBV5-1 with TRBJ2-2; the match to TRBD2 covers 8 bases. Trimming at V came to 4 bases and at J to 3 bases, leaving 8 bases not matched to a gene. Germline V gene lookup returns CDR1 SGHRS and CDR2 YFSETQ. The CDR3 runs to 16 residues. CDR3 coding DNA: TGCGCCAGCAGCCCCATCGGGGGGGGCTACACCGGGGAGCTGTTTTTT. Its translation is CASSPIGGGYTGELFF.

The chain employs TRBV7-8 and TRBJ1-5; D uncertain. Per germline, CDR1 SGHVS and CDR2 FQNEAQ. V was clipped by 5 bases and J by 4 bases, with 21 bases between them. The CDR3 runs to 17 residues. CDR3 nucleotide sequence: TGTGCCAGCAGCCCCCGCGCTCAGGCCAGGCCAAATCAGCCCCAGCATTTT. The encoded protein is CASSPRAQARPNQPQHF.

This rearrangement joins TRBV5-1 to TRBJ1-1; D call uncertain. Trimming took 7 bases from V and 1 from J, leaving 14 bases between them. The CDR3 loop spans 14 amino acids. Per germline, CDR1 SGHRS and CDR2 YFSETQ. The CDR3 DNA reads TGCGCCAGCGTAGCTATGTCGGGGAACACTGAAGCTTTCTTT. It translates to CASVAMSGNTEAFF.

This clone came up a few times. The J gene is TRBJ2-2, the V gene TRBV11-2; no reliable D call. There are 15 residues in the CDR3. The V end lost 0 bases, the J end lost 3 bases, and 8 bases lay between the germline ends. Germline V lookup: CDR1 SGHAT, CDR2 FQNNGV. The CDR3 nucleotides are TGTGCCAGCAGCTTAGAGGCAGGCGACACCGGGGAGCTGTTTTTT. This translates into CASSLEAGDTGELFF.

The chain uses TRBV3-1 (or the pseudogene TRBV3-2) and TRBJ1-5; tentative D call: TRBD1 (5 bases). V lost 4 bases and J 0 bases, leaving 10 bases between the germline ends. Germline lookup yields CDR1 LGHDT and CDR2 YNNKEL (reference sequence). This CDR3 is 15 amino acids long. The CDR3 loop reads CASSRGAFSNQPQHF. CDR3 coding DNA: TGTGCCAGCAGCCGCGGGGCATTTAGCAATCAGCCCCAGCATTTT.

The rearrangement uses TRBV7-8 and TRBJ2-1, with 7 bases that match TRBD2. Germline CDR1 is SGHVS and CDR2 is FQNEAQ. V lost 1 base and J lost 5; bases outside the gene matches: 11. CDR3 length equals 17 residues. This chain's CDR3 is CASSLVIGTSENNEQFF. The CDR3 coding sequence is TGTGCCAGCAGCTTAGTAATTGGTACTAGCGAGAACAATGAGCAGTTCTTC. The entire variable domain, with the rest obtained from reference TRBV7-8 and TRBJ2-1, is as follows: GAGVSQSPRYKVAKRGQDVALRCDPISGHVSLFWYQQALGQGPEFLTYFQNEAQLDKSGLPSDRFFAERPEGSVSTLKIQRTQQEDSAVYLCASSLVIGTSENNEQFFGPGTRLTVL.

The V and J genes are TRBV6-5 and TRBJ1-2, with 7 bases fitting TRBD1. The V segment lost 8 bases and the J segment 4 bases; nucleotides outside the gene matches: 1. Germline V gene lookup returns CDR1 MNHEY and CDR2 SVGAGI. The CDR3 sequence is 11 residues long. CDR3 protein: CASQGGYGYTF. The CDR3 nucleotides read TGTGCCAGCCAGGGGGGCTATGGCTACACCTTC.

The chain's CDR3 is CASSLRTGSGNTIYF. DNA for the CDR3: TGTGCCAGCAGCTTGAGGACAGGGTCTGGAAACACCATATATTTT. This chain connects TRBV5-8 to TRBJ1-3; 8 nucleotides align to TRBD1. J lost 1 base, V lost 1 base, and 1 base had no gene match. CDR1 is SGHTS and CDR2 is YDEGEE in the germline V gene. The CDR3 is 15 amino acids. Using reference TRBV5-8 and TRBJ1-3 for the parts outside the CDR3, the full variable domain is EAGVTQSPTHLIKTRGQQATLRCSPISGHTSVYWYQQALGLGLQFLLWYDEGEERNRGNFPPRFSGRQFPNYSSELNVNALELEDSALYLCASSLRTGSGNTIYFGEGSWLTVV.

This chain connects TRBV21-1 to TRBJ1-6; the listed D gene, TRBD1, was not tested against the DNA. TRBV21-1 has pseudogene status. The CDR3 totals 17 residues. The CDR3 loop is CASSAPGQGSRIRMVRF. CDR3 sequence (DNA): TGTGCCAGCAGCGCGCCGGGACAGGGGTCCCGAATTCGTATGGTTCGCTTT.

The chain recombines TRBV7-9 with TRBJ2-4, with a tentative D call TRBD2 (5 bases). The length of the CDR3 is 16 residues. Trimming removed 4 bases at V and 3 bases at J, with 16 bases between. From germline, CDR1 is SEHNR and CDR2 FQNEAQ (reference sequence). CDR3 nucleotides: TGTGCCAGCAGCTCCCTCGGCGGGTCGAGCAAAAACATTCAGTACTTC. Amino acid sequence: CASSSLGGSSKNIQYF.

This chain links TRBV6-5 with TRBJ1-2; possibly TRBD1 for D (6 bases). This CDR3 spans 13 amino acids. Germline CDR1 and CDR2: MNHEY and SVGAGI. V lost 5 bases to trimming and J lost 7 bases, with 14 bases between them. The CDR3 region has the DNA TGTGCCAGCAGTCCTACAGGGAGTAGTGGCTACACCTTC. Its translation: CASSPTGSSGYTF.